These 10 T cell receptor beta chains share one sample of origin, sequenced in a study of blood T cell repertoires in COVID-19. Assay used: immunoSEQ multiplex PCR; TCRdb lists only in-frame clones, some missing. The sample yields tens of thousands of clones, more than 85% seen once. Specimen: peripheral blood. Receptors were obtained from a human donor with active COVID-19. The donor label of this sample is uncertain.

This clone was seen a few times. The rearrangement uses TRBV7-8 and TRBJ2-2; D gene uncertain. Trimming left V 2 bases short and J 7 bases short, with 5 bases between. This CDR3 has 12 residues. CDR1 and CDR2 (germline): SGHVS, FQNEAQ. The CDR3 spells CASSLTSGELFF. The CDR3 nucleotides read TGTGCCAGCAGCTTAACAAGCGGGGAGCTGTTTTTT.

V usage is TRBV23-1 and J usage is TRBJ1-2; possibly TRBD1 for D (5 bases). TRBV23-1 is noted as an ORF with a role that remains uncertain. V shed 1 base and J shed 7 bases, with 16 bases lying between them. The CDR3 sequence is 15 residues long. In DNA form, the CDR3 reads TGCGCCAGCAGTCAATGGGGGGGTTATTGTTGTGGCTACACCTTC. As protein: CASSQWGGYCCGYTF.

This rearrangement joins TRBV19 to TRBJ1-1; D is ambiguous. CDR3 size: 16 residues. Per germline, CDR1 LNHDA and CDR2 SQIVND (reference sequence). V gave up 3 bases and J gave up 4 bases, with 18 bases separating them. CDR3 in amino acids: CASSILGAGAGTEAFF. The CDR3 DNA is TGTGCCAGTAGTATTTTGGGAGCCGGAGCTGGCACTGAAGCTTTCTTT.

The CDR3 sequence: CASSLNFNYEQYF. CDR3 nucleotide sequence: TGTGCCAGCAGCTTAAATTTTAACTACGAGCAGTACTTC. The chain links TRBV11-2 to TRBJ2-7; no reliable D call. The CDR3 is 13 amino acids. Germline lookup yields CDR1 SGHAT and CDR2 FQNNGV. V was cut by 2 bases and J by 3 bases, with 8 bases left in between.

V is TRBV3-1 (or the pseudogene TRBV3-2) and J is TRBJ2-1, with 9 positions matching TRBD2. The CDR3 extends over 14 amino acids. Trimming at V came to 4 bases and at J to 4 bases, leaving 2 bases not matched to a gene. Germline V CDR1 and CDR2: LGHDT, YNNKEL (reference sequence). As DNA, the CDR3 is TGTGCCAGCAGCCCTAGCGGGATTTACAATGAGCAGTTCTTC. Its translation: CASSPSGIYNEQFF.

The chain combines TRBV10-1 with TRBJ2-3; D is perhaps TRBD2 (6 bases). The CDR3 is 17 amino acids. V shed 0 bases and J shed 1 base, with 14 bases lying between them. Germline V gene data show CDR1 as WNHNN and CDR2 as SYGVQD (reference sequence). The CDR3 loop reads CASSESNLASGTDTQYF. The CDR3 DNA sequence: TGCGCCAGCAGTGAGTCAAATCTGGCTAGCGGCACAGATACGCAGTATTTT.

The rearrangement links TRBV3-1 (or the pseudogene TRBV3-2) to TRBJ2-1; unclear D gene. Trimming left V 0 bases short and J 6 bases short, with 6 bases between. CDR1 and CDR2 (germline): LGHDT, YNNKEL (reference sequence). This CDR3 comprises 13 residues. CDR3 sequence: CASSQDRGNEQFF. The CDR3 region has the DNA TGTGCCAGCAGCCAAGATCGAGGCAATGAGCAGTTCTTC.

This sequence joins TRBV28 and TRBJ2-3; 8 bases match TRBD2. Looked up from germline, CDR1 is MDHEN and CDR2 is SYDVKM. The trim removed 1 base at V and 1 base at J, leaving 4 bases unmatched. This CDR3 is built from 16 residues. CDR3 residues: CASSLLELAGTDTQYF. In nucleotides, the CDR3 is TGTGCCAGCAGTTTATTGGAACTAGCGGGCACAGATACGCAGTATTTT.

The chain joins TRBV25-1 to TRBJ1-6; 8 bases align to TRBD1. The V and J ends lost 4 bases and 9 bases, in that order; junction bases with no gene match: 5. This CDR3 spans 14 amino acids. Germline assignment: CDR1 MGHDK and CDR2 SYGVNS. CDR3 sequence reads: CASSGTGFGSPLHF. The DNA for the CDR3 is TGTGCCAGCAGTGGGACAGGGTTCGGTTCACCCCTCCACTTT.

The chain links TRBV4-2 to TRBJ2-2; 9 positions match TRBD1. Germline values: CDR1 LGHNA, CDR2 YNFKEQ. The trim removed 3 bases at V and 4 bases at J, leaving 0 bases unmatched. The CDR3 loop spans 14 amino acids. The CDR3 here is CASSQTGGTGELFF. CDR3 sequence (DNA): TGTGCCAGCAGCCAGACAGGGGGCACCGGGGAGCTGTTTTTT.